This T cell receptor beta chain originates from a study of a mutant IDH1 vaccine in newly diagnosed glioma. Across the whole study: Radiotherapy alone preceded vaccination by 4-6 weeks; alternatively, vaccination started with temozolomide cycles. Earlier care involved radiotherapy, temozolomide, or both, and the majority received both. General observations from the study: Pseudoprogression apparently tracked independently of changes in top peripheral T cell clonotypes.

Time point noted: week 5, during vaccination. The content of each vaccine dose was 300 ug of mutant IDH1 20-mer peptide, and topical imiquimod accompanied it. Comments on this clone: Its specificity is unknown.

Looked up from germline, CDR1 is SGHTA and CDR2 is FQGNSA. V was pared by 5 bases and J by 3 bases, with 8 bases between. The CDR3 consists of 12 residues. Data came from immunoSEQ multiplex PCR; TCRdb stores just in-frame clones and leaves some out. This table has around 36,000 clones, roughly 90% appearing once. The sample here was PBMCs, taken from a glioma patient whose treatment included an IDH1 peptide vaccine. The rearrangement uses TRBV7-2 and TRBJ2-7, with D possibly being TRBD1 (6 bases). This sequence originates from a man over 45 with glioma. The CDR3 reads CASSQDSYEQYF. The DNA of the CDR3 is TGTGCCAGCAGCCAGGACAGCTACGAGCAGTACTTC.